The clone carrying this T cell receptor (beta chain) was detected a few times. Its antigen is currently unknown. This entry belongs to a study of CD8+ T cells in alopecia areata. Study-wide background: Tofacitinib ran for 6 to 18 months before 6 months off drug. Study-level points and caveats: Across lesional scalp, and particularly alopecia totalis/universalis, clonality surpassed that of normal scalp. Many expanded lesional clones stayed in scalp and blood while on tofacitinib.

The sample's treatment: oral pan-JAK inhibitor, 5-10 mg twice daily. Both peripheral blood and punch biopsies of lesional scalp skin were obtained from patients who had alopecia areata. Once RNA had been extracted, it was reverse transcribed into cDNA to act as the sequencing template. Profiled with immunoSEQ multiplex PCR; TCRdb holds only in-frame clones, not every one. Here the sample spans approximately 140,000 clones, 85% to 90% being singletons. CDR3 length: 13 residues. Trimming left V 0 bases short and J 12 bases short, with 13 bases between. Germline CDR1 is SGHRS and CDR2 is YFSETQ. The sequence came from a human donor with alopecia areata. This sequence joins TRBV5-1 and TRBJ2-1; the D is unclear. Sequences were derived from CD8+ T cells sorted from blood, sampled at week 4, from a patient treated with tofacitinib. CDR3 DNA sequence: TGCGCCAGCAGCTTGGGGTTACCTTTAGGGCAGTTCTTC. Translating gives CASSLGLPLGQFF.